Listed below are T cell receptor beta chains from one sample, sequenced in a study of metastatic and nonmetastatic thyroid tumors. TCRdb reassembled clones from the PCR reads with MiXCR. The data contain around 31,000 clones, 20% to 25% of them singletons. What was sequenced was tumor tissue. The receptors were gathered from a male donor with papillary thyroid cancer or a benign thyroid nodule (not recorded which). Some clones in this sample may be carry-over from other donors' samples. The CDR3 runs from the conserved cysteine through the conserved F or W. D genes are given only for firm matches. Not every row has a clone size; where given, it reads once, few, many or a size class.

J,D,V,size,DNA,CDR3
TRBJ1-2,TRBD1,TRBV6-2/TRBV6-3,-,TGTGCCAGCACCGGGGACAGGGTCTGCTACACCTTC,CASTGDRVCYTF
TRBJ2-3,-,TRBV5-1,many,TGCGCCAGCAGCTTGGCGGGGTGGCCCCCTTCAGATACGCAGTATTTT,CASSLAGWPPSDTQYF
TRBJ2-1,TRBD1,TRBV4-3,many,TGCGCCAGCAGCCGATCACAGGGGGTTGTTAATGAGCAGTTCTTC,CASSRSQGVVNEQFF
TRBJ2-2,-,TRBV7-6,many,TGTGCCAGCAGCTTCCGGGGGAACACCGGGGAGCTGTTTTTT,CASSFRGNTGELFF
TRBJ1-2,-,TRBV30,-,TGTGCCTGGAGCGCAAACTATGGCTACACCTTC,CAWSANYGYTF
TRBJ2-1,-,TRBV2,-,TGTGCCAGCAGTGAATCAGGGGGGTACTACAATGAGCAGTTCTTC,CASSESGGYYNEQFF
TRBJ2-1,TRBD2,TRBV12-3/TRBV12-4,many,TGTGCCAGCAGATCGGGACTAGCCTATGAGCAGTTCTTC,CASRSGLAYEQFF
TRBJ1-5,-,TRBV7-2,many,TGTGCCAGCAGCTTAGCCCAGCTCAATCAGCCCCAGCATTTT,CASSLAQLNQPQHF
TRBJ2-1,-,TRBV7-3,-,TGTGCCAGCAGCTTATACGGCCAAGGAAATGAGCAGTTCTTC,CASSLYGQGNEQFF
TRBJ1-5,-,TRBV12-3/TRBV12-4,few,TGTGCCAGCAGTTTCGGCGTAGGATGCAATCAGCCCCAGCATTTT,CASSFGVGCNQPQHF
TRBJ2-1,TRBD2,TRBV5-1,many,TGCGCCAGCAGCTTGTTGCGGGAGGGGGAGCAGTTCTTC,CASSLLREGEQFF
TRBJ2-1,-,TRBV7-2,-,TGTGCCAGCAGCAGTGACAGATACAATGAGCAGTTCTTC,CASSSDRYNEQFF
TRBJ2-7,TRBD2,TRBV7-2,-,TGTGCCAGCAGCTCCAGGACTAGCGGGATCTACGAGCAGTACTTC,CASSSRTSGIYEQYF
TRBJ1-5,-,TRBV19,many,TGTGCCAGTAGTATATATCTTACGGCAGGGGAAAAAAAAAATCAGCCCCAGCATTTT,CASSIYLTAGEKKNQPQHF
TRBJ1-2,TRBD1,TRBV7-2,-,TGTGCCAGCAGCTTAGGGACAGGCAGCGGTGGCTACACCTTC,CASSLGTGSGGYTF
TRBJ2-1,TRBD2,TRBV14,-,TGTGCCAGCAGACCGCCTAGGGCGGGAGGTTCCTACAATGAGCAGTTCTTC,CASRPPRAGGSYNEQFF
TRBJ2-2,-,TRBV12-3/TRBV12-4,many,TGTGCCAGCAGTTTAGGCTTGTCGAACACCGGGGAGCTGTTTTTT,CASSLGLSNTGELFF
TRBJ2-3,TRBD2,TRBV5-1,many,TGCGCCAGCAACCTGGGACTAGCGGAGATAAGCACAGATACGCAGTATTTT,CASNLGLAEISTDTQYF
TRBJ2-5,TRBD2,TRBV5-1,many,TGCGCCAGCAGCTTGGGGTCTAGCGGGAGCTTGGAGACCCAGTACTTC,CASSLGSSGSLETQYF
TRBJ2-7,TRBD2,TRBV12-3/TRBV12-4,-,TGTGCCAGCAGTCGGACTAGCACCGGGGAGCTGTACTTC,CASSRTSTGELYF
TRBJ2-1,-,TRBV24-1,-,TGTGCCACCAGGGGTTCTTACAATGAGCAGTTCTTC,CATRGSYNEQFF
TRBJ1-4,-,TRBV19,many,TGTGCCAGTAGTTTCCCCGGGGAAACTAATGAAAAACTGTTTTTT,CASSFPGETNEKLFF
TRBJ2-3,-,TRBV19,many,TGTGCCAGTAGTATAAGTCAGGGGCCTAGCACAGATACGCAGTATTTT,CASSISQGPSTDTQYF
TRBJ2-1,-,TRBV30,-,TGTGCCTGGAGTGTGTCGCAGGGGAACAATGAGCAGTTCTTC,CAWSVSQGNNEQFF
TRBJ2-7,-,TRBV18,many,TGTGCCAGCTCACCGGGCAGGGACCTGGGTGAGCAGTACTTC,CASSPGRDLGEQYF
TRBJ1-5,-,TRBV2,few,TGTGCCAGCAGTGTGGAGGGACTCAATCAGCCCCAGCATTTT,CASSVEGLNQPQHF
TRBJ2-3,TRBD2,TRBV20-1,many,TGCAGTGAGGGACTAGCGGGAGCGGATACGCAGTATTTT,CSEGLAGADTQYF
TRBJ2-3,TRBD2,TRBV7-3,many,TGTGCCCGATTCATAGTAGCGGGAGTAAGCACAGATACGCAGTATTTT,CARFIVAGVSTDTQYF
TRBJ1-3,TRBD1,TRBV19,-,TGTGCCACCACCGGGACAGGGGGTCTCTCTGGAAACACCATATATTTT,CATTGTGGLSGNTIYF
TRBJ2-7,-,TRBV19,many,TGTGCCAGTAGTCTACGGGCCAGGCCTCAAGCCTACGAGCAGTACTTC,CASSLRARPQAYEQYF
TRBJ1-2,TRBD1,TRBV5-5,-,TGTGCCAGCAGCTCGGGGCTCGGGACAGGGGACTATGGCTACACCTTC,CASSSGLGTGDYGYTF
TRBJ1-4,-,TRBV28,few,TGTGCCAGCAGTTTATTTGCCGCTATGTGGGTTCGGGTTGAAAAACTGCTTTTT,CASSLFAAMWVRVEKLLF
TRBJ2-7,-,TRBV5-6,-,TGTGCCAGCATCCTGGACGGACGGACCTCCCTCTACGGGCAGTACTTC,CASILDGRTSLYGQYF
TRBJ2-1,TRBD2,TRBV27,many,TGTGCCAGCAGGCAACTAGCGGGTGGCGAGCAGTTCTTC,CASRQLAGGEQFF
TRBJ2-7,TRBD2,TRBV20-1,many,TGCAGTGCTAGAGCGAGGGGAAGGCTAGCGGTCTCCTACGAGCAGTACTTC,CSARARGRLAVSYEQYF
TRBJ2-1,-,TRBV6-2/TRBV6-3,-,TGTGCCAGCAGTTACGCCGACGCATACAATGAGCAGTTCTTC,CASSYADAYNEQFF
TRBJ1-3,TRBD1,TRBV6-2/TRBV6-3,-,TGTGCCAGCAGTACCCCGGGACAGGGTCATAGGAGGGTCCCCGGAAACACCATATATTTT,CASSTPGQGHRRVPGNTIYF
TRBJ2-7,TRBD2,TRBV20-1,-,TGCAGTGCCCAATTGGGCCTAGCGGGTTCCTACGAGCAGTACTTC,CSAQLGLAGSYEQYF
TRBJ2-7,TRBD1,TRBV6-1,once,TGTGCCAGCATTCTCCGGGACAGAGCTTACGAGCAGTACTTC,CASILRDRAYEQYF
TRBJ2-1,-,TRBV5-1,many,TGCGCCAGCAGCTTGGTGCTGAGTGTCGAGCAGTTCTTC,CASSLVLSVEQFF
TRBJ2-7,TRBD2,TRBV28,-,TGTGCCAGCAGACCACTAGCGTGCGGCTCCTACGAGCAGTACTTC,CASRPLACGSYEQYF
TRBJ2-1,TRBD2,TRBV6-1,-,TGTGCCAGCAGTTCCGGGACTAACGGAAATGAGCAGTTCTTC,CASSSGTNGNEQFF
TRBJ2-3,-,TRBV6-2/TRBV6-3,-,TGTGCCAGCAGTTACTCAAACGTTAGCACAGATACGCAGTATTTT,CASSYSNVSTDTQYF
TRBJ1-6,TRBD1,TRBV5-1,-,TGCGCCAGCAGCTTGGGACAGGGGACGACTAATTCACCCCTCCACTTT,CASSLGQGTTNSPLHF
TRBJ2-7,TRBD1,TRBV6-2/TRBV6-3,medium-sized,TGTGCCAGCCGGGACAGCTACGAGCAGTACTTC,CASRDSYEQYF
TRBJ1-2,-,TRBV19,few,TGTGTCAGTAGTACAGGTGCGCAGTATGGCTACACCTTC,CVSSTGAQYGYTF